Presented here are 25 T cell receptor beta chains from one specimen sequenced in a study of blood T cell repertoires in COVID-19. Profiled with immunoSEQ multiplex PCR; TCRdb holds only in-frame clones, not every one. Of some 110,000 clones in the sample, just under 85% were seen once. Sequencing was done on a sample of peripheral blood. All receptors come from a woman older than 75 with active or convalescent COVID-19.

The gene calls are TRBV28 and TRBJ2-3; 8 nucleotides agree with TRBD2. V dropped 4 bases and J dropped 5; count of bases not matched to a gene: 11. The CDR3 is 16 residues long. Germline V gene data show CDR1 as MDHEN and CDR2 as SYDVKM. CDR3 sequence (DNA): TGTGCCAGCAGTTCCCCGCGAGGCGGGGGGAGAGATACGCAGTATTTT. Translated, it gives CASSSPRGGGRDTQYF.

This sequence joins TRBV4-2 and TRBJ1-2; 10 bases map to TRBD1. CDR1 and CDR2 (germline): LGHNA, YNFKEQ. The CDR3 loop spans 16 amino acids. The V and J ends lost 0 bases and 8 bases, in that order; junction bases with no gene match: 9. The CDR3 DNA reads TGTGCCAGCAGCCAAGAGAGACAGGGGGCCACGCGCGGCTACACCTTC. Amino acids: CASSQERQGATRGYTF.

V is TRBV7-3 and J is TRBJ2-7; 7 nucleotides agree with TRBD2. Germline V gene data show CDR1 as SGHTA and CDR2 as FQGTGA. The CDR3 contains 14 residues. After removal of 2 bases from V and 9 bases from J, the junction contained 10 bases not matched to a gene. DNA for the CDR3: TGTGCCAGCAGCTTACGAGGGGAGGGGTCGGGGCAGTACTTC. It translates to CASSLRGEGSGQYF.

V usage is TRBV2 and J usage is TRBJ1-1; 9 bases line up with TRBD1. Germline loops: CDR1 SNHLY, CDR2 FYNNEI. There are 15 residues in the CDR3. V shed 6 bases and J 1 base; nucleotides not matched to a gene: 6. The CDR3 reads CASSRVGQGNTEAFF. The CDR3 bases are TGTGCCAGCAGCCGGGTGGGACAGGGGAACACTGAAGCTTTCTTT.

This clone was seen more than once but under ten times. The chain links TRBV25-1 to TRBJ1-1; the D is unclear. The CDR3 length is 15 residues. The V end lost 6 bases, the J end lost 0 bases, and 14 bases lay between the germline ends. Per the germline V gene, CDR1 is MGHDK and CDR2 is SYGVNS. The CDR3 DNA reads as TGTGCCAGCAGGGCTGGCGGGGTGATGAACACTGAAGCTTTCTTT. Residues: CASRAGGVMNTEAFF. Using reference TRBV25-1 and TRBJ1-1 for the parts outside the CDR3, the full variable domain is EADIYQTPRYLVIGTGKKITLECSQTMGHDKMYWYQQDPGMELHLIHYSYGVNSTEKGDLSSESTVSRIRTEHFPLTLESARPSHTSQYLCASRAGGVMNTEAFFGQGTRLTVV.

This sequence joins TRBV18 and TRBJ2-3; maybe TRBD1 (6 bases). Germline V gives CDR1 KGHSH, CDR2 LQKENI. Between the trimmed V and J ends, which lost 3 bases and 0 bases, there was a span of 10 bases. The CDR3 is 15 amino acids. The CDR3 reads CASSPPGHSTDTQYF. The DNA for the CDR3 is TGTGCCAGCTCACCCCCGGGACACAGCACAGATACGCAGTATTTT. Full variable domain (rest looked up from reference TRBV18 and TRBJ2-3): NAGVMQNPRHLVRRRGQEARLRCSPMKGHSHVYWYRQLPEEGLKFMVYLQKENIIDESGMPKERFSAEFPKEGPSILRIQQVVRGDSAAYFCASSPPGHSTDTQYFGPGTRLTVL.

V gene TRBV9 combines with J gene TRBJ2-2; 7 bases agree with TRBD1. Germline V CDR1 and CDR2: SGDLS, YYNGEE. This CDR3 region has 15 residues. With V trimmed by 5 bases and J by 3 bases, 7 bases remained unmatched. The CDR3 here is CASRLGQADTGELFF. CDR3 DNA: TGTGCCAGCAGGTTAGGACAGGCCGACACCGGGGAGCTGTTTTTT.

This rearrangement joins TRBV5-1 to TRBJ2-7, with 14 bases aligning to TRBD2. Germline V gene sequence: CDR1 SGHRS, CDR2 YFSETQ. The CDR3 is 16 residues long. J gave up 4 bases and V 0 bases, and 3 bases lay outside the gene matches. CDR3 residues: CASSLGLAGGLYEQYF. For the CDR3, the DNA is TGCGCCAGCAGCTTGGGACTAGCGGGGGGGCTGTACGAGCAGTACTTC.

The genes are TRBV6-6 and TRBJ1-1, with no clear D. V gave up 2 bases and J gave up 7 bases, with 14 bases separating them. In germline, CDR1 is MNHNY, CDR2 SVGAGI (reference sequence). This CDR3 comprises 14 residues. This CDR3 reads CASSYAGSQNEAFF. CDR3 DNA sequence: TGTGCCAGCAGTTACGCAGGTTCGCAAAATGAAGCTTTCTTT.

This chain uses TRBV19 with TRBJ2-7; D is possibly TRBD1 (5 bases). This CDR3 is 14 amino acids long. Germline CDR1 is LNHDA and CDR2 is SQIVND (reference sequence). Trimming shortened V by 2 bases and J by 3 bases, and 11 bases separated the two germline ends. The CDR3 loop is CASSITQGYYEQYF. CDR3 nucleotides: TGTGCCAGTAGTATAACGCAGGGCTACTACGAGCAGTACTTC.

This sequence joins TRBV2 and TRBJ2-5; 12 nucleotides line up with TRBD1. The CDR3 extends over 14 amino acids. The J segment lost 5 bases and the V segment lost 8 bases, leaving 6 bases of the junction unmatched. The germline CDR1 and CDR2 sequences are SNHLY and FYNNEI. The CDR3 spells CASSRDRGRETQYF. The CDR3 DNA sequence: TGTGCCAGCTCCCGGGACAGGGGGCGGGAGACCCAGTACTTC.

Concerning this clone: At the DNA level, this CDR3 is encoded by other sequences in the same sample as well. This chain uses TRBV5-1 with TRBJ2-5; 7 bases fit TRBD1. CDR3 length equals 14 residues. CDR1 is SGHRS and CDR2 is YFSETQ in the germline V gene. Unmatched junction bases numbered 4, after V lost 4 bases and J lost 1 base. For the CDR3, the DNA is TGCGCCAGCAGCCCTCGGGACAGCCAAGAGACCCAGTACTTC. Protein: CASSPRDSQETQYF.

The chain joins TRBV10-3 to TRBJ1-4; 7 bases agree with TRBD1. Germline V lookup: CDR1 ENHRY, CDR2 SYGVKD. V was pared by 10 bases and J by 0 bases, with 5 bases of the junction left unmatched. CDR3 size: 14 residues. Written as DNA, the CDR3 is TGTGCCACAAACCAGGGGGCAACTAATGAAAAACTGTTTTTT. This codes for CATNQGATNEKLFF.

This sequence joins TRBV11-2 and TRBJ2-7; tentative D call: TRBD2 (5 bases). Trimming left V 4 bases short and J 1 base short, with 17 bases between. Germline-derived CDR1 and CDR2 are SGHAT and FQNNGV. The CDR3 runs to 16 residues. CDR3 in amino acids: CASSSNIGEQSYEQYF. The CDR3, as DNA: TGTGCCAGCAGCTCGAACATCGGGGAACAATCCTACGAGCAGTACTTC.

A few counts support this clone. This chain links TRBV5-1 with TRBJ1-1, with 8 bases aligning to TRBD1. With 2 bases clipped from V and 10 bases from J, the junction kept 7 bases outside the gene matches. This CDR3 has 13 residues. CDR1 and CDR2 (germline): SGHRS, YFSETQ. The CDR3 DNA sequence: TGCGCCAGCAGCTTAGGGACAGGAGGATCAGCTTTCTTT. Amino acid sequence: CASSLGTGGSAFF.

The gene calls are TRBV12-3 or TRBV12-4 and TRBJ1-2; D is perhaps TRBD1 (5 bases). Deletions cut 5 bases from V and 3 bases from J, with 10 bases between. This CDR3 region has 13 residues. In DNA form, the CDR3 reads TGTGCCAGCAGTACGACAGTGGACTATGGCTACACCTTC. Its translation is CASSTTVDYGYTF.

The CDR3 bases are TGTGCCAGCAGTTCAGGGGCGACCCAGGACTATGGCTACACCTTC. This translates into CASSSGATQDYGYTF. The chain employs TRBV28 and TRBJ1-2; TRBD1 is a possible D gene (6 bases). CDR3 length equals 15 residues. Deletions cut 4 bases from V and 3 bases from J, with 15 bases between. Germline assignment: CDR1 MDHEN and CDR2 SYDVKM.

This chain joins TRBV30 and TRBJ2-2; 10 nucleotides match TRBD2. The J segment lost 4 bases and the V segment lost 4 bases, leaving 9 bases of the junction unmatched. This CDR3 spans 16 amino acids. Germline V gene data show CDR1 as GTSNPN and CDR2 as SVGIG (reference sequence). The CDR3 sequence is CAWMGPSGRVTGELFF. The CDR3 DNA is TGTGCCTGGATGGGCCCTAGCGGGAGAGTCACCGGGGAGCTGTTTTTT.

This chain connects TRBV7-3 to TRBJ2-4, with 10 bases lining up with TRBD1. The J segment lost 0 bases and the V segment lost 3 bases, leaving 2 bases of the junction unmatched. The CDR3 totals 16 residues. The germline V gene encodes CDR1 SGHTA and CDR2 FQGTGA. The CDR3 DNA reads as TGTGCCAGCAGCTTGGGGACAGGGGCAGCCAAAAACATTCAGTACTTC. Translation gives CASSLGTGAAKNIQYF.

The V and J genes are TRBV27 and TRBJ2-7, with TRBD1 matching over 8 bases. The germline V gene has CDR1 MNHEY and CDR2 SMNVEV (reference sequence). CDR3 length equals 14 residues. Trimming took 5 bases from V and 3 from J; bases not matched to a gene: 6. The CDR3 protein is CASSPWDRNYEQYF. The CDR3 bases are TGTGCCAGCAGTCCCTGGGACAGGAACTACGAGCAGTACTTC.

This clone was detected a few times. The chain employs TRBV14 and TRBJ2-1; TRBD2 aligns across 7 bases. The germline V gene encodes CDR1 SGHDN and CDR2 FVKESK. With V trimmed by 1 base and J by 0 bases, 6 bases remained unmatched. The CDR3 contains 17 residues. CDR3 protein: CASSQVTGRSSYNEQFF. CDR3 sequence (DNA): TGTGCCAGCAGCCAAGTCACCGGGAGGTCCTCCTACAATGAGCAGTTCTTC.

This clone showed up just a few times. V usage is TRBV28 and J usage is TRBJ1-2; 7 nucleotides agree with TRBD1. Germline V lookup: CDR1 MDHEN, CDR2 SYDVKM. The CDR3 runs to 16 residues. The ends lost 4 bases at V and 9 bases at J; junction bases unmatched: 17. This chain's CDR3 is CASSSNTGAGKLSYTF. The CDR3 DNA sequence: TGTGCCAGCAGTTCTAATACAGGGGCGGGGAAACTTAGCTACACCTTC.

The gene calls are TRBV5-1 and TRBJ1-5, with 10 bases that match TRBD1. J gave up 0 bases and V 4 bases, and 1 base lay outside the gene matches. This CDR3 spans 15 amino acids. Germline assignment: CDR1 SGHRS and CDR2 YFSETQ. Written as DNA, the CDR3 is TGCGCCAGCAGCGGGACAGGGGATAGCAATCAGCCCCAGCATTTT. Translation: CASSGTGDSNQPQHF.

V usage is TRBV6-5 and J usage is TRBJ2-2; D possibly corresponds to TRBD1 (6 bases). The CDR3 spans 15 residues. The ends were cut back, 6 bases at V and 1 base at J, with 12 bases in the middle. Germline CDR1 MNHEY, CDR2 SVGAGI. The CDR3 loop reads CASRRDRWNTGELFF. The DNA of the CDR3 is TGTGCCAGCAGGAGAGACAGGTGGAACACCGGGGAGCTGTTTTTT.

This chain uses TRBV18 with TRBJ1-1; no clear D gene. Trimming stripped 2 bases from V and 8 bases from J, with 9 bases between. The germline V gene encodes CDR1 KGHSH and CDR2 LQKENI. This CDR3 contains 12 residues. CDR3 amino acids: CASSPEENEAFF. Written as DNA, the CDR3 is TGTGCCAGCTCACCAGAGGAAAACGAAGCTTTCTTT.